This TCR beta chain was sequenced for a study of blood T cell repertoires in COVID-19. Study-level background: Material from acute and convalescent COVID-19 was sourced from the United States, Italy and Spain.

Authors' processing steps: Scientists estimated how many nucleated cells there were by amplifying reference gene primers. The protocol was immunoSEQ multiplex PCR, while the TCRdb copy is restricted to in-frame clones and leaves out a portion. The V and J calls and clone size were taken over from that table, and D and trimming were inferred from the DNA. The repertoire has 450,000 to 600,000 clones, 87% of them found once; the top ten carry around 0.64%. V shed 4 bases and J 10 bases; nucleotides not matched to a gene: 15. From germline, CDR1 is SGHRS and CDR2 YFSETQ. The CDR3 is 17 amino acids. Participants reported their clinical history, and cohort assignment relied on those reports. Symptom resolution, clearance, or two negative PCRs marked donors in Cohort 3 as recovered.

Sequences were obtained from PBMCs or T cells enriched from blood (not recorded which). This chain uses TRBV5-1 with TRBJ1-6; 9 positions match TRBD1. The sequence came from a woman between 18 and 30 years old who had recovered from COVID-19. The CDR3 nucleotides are TGCGCCAGCAGCAAGGAGGTCATAGGGACAGGGCGATCACCCCTCCACTTT. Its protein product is CASSKEVIGTGRSPLHF. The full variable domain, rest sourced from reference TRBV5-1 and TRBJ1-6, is KAGVTQTPRYLIKTRGQQVTLSCSPISGHRSVSWYQQTPGQGLQFLFEYFSETQRNKGNFPGRFSGRQFSNSRSEMNVSTLELGDSALYLCASSKEVIGTGRSPLHFGNGTRLTVT.